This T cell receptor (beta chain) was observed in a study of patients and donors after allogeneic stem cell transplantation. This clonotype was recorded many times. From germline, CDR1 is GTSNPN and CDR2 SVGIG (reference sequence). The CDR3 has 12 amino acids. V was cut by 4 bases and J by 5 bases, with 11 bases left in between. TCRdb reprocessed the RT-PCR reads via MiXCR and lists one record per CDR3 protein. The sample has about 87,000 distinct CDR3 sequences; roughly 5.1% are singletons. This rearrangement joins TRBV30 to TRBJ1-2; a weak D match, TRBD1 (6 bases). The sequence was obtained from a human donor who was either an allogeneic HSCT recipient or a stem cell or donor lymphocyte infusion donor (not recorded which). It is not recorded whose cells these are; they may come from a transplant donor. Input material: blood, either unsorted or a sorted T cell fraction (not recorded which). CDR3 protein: CAWTGALYGYTF. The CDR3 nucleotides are TGTGCCTGGACAGGGGCCCTTTATGGCTACACCTTC.